Listed below are T cell receptor beta chains from one sample, sequenced in a study of Ad26.COV2.S vaccination and SARS-CoV-2 variants. Produced via immunoSEQ multiplex PCR; TCRdb's table is partial and in-frame only. The table has about 410,000 clones, about nine tenths seen once. The sequencing used peripheral blood, collected in a trial of Ad26.COV2.S vaccine versus placebo. These receptors all stem from a person aged 18-60 years who received the Ad26.COV2.S COVID-19 vaccine or a placebo. CDR3s include the opening cysteine and the closing phenylalanine or tryptophan. The order of the fields is V gene, D gene, clone size, J gene, CDR3 DNA, CDR3 protein. A D gene is named only where the DNA matches it firmly. Clone size, where shown, is once, few, many, or a class for clones that have expanded.

V gene: TRBV19
D gene: TRBD2
clone size: NA
J gene: TRBJ2-7
CDR3 DNA: TGTGCCAGTAGCCCGACTAGCGGGGGCTACGAGCAGTACTTC
CDR3 protein: CASSPTSGGYEQYF

V gene: TRBV10-3
D gene: TRBD1
clone size: once
J gene: TRBJ1-2
CDR3 DNA: TGTGCCATCAGTGAGGCGACAGGGACTAACTATGGCTACACCTTC
CDR3 protein: CAISEATGTNYGYTF

V gene: TRBV2
D gene: TRBD1
clone size: NA
J gene: TRBJ1-1
CDR3 DNA: TGTGCCAGCAGCCTGGGACAGTACACTGAAGCTTTCTTT
CDR3 protein: CASSLGQYTEAFF

V gene: TRBV18
D gene: NA
clone size: NA
J gene: TRBJ2-3
CDR3 DNA: TGTGCCAGCTCACCACCCGGGGGGCGCACAGATACGCAGTATTTT
CDR3 protein: CASSPPGGRTDTQYF

V gene: TRBV10-1
D gene: NA
clone size: NA
J gene: TRBJ2-3
CDR3 DNA: TGCGCCAGCAGTGAGACTAGATTTGTGACAGATACGCAGTATTTT
CDR3 protein: CASSETRFVTDTQYF

V gene: TRBV15
D gene: TRBD1
clone size: NA
J gene: TRBJ1-1
CDR3 DNA: TGTGCCACCAGCAGAGCCTTCCTGGGACAGGGGAGGACTGAAGCTTTCTTT
CDR3 protein: CATSRAFLGQGRTEAFF

V gene: TRBV11-2
D gene: TRBD2
clone size: once
J gene: TRBJ2-1
CDR3 DNA: TGTGCCAGCAGCTTACTGTTAGGACTAGCGATCGATGAGCAGTTCTTC
CDR3 protein: CASSLLLGLAIDEQFF

V gene: TRBV9
D gene: NA
clone size: NA
J gene: TRBJ2-5
CDR3 DNA: TGTGCCAGCAGCGTCGGCGGGGTAGCGGAAGAGACCCAGTACTTC
CDR3 protein: CASSVGGVAEETQYF

V gene: TRBV12-3/TRBV12-4
D gene: NA
clone size: NA
J gene: TRBJ2-2
CDR3 DNA: TGTGCCAGCAGACAGGGGAACACCGGGGAGCTGTTTTTT
CDR3 protein: CASRQGNTGELFF

V gene: TRBV6-5
D gene: TRBD2
clone size: NA
J gene: TRBJ2-7
CDR3 DNA: TGTGCCAGCAGTTACAGCGGGGGGGCCGTCGAGCAGTACTTC
CDR3 protein: CASSYSGGAVEQYF

V gene: TRBV19
D gene: NA
clone size: NA
J gene: TRBJ1-5
CDR3 DNA: TGTGCCAGTATTGACATTCGGAGGTTGAATCAGCCCCAGCATTTT
CDR3 protein: CASIDIRRLNQPQHF

V gene: TRBV7-9
D gene: NA
clone size: NA
J gene: TRBJ2-7
CDR3 DNA: TGTGCCAGCCTTAAGACCGCGGTAGCCCACGAGCAGTACTTC
CDR3 protein: CASLKTAVAHEQYF

V gene: TRBV5-6
D gene: NA
clone size: NA
J gene: TRBJ1-1
CDR3 DNA: TGTGCCAGCAGCTTGGGGATTGACAGACCGAACACTGAAGCTTTCTTT
CDR3 protein: CASSLGIDRPNTEAFF

V gene: TRBV24-1
D gene: TRBD2
clone size: NA
J gene: TRBJ2-5
CDR3 DNA: TGTGCCACCAGTGATCTGACTAGCGGGGGGGCGGAGACCCAGTACTTC
CDR3 protein: CATSDLTSGGAETQYF

V gene: TRBV6-2/TRBV6-3
D gene: NA
clone size: NA
J gene: TRBJ1-4
CDR3 DNA: TGTGCCAGCAGTTACCTCCTGGACGGGAATGAAAAACTGTTTTTT
CDR3 protein: CASSYLLDGNEKLFF

V gene: TRBV18
D gene: TRBD1
clone size: NA
J gene: TRBJ2-7
CDR3 DNA: TGTGCCAGCTCTCCAGGGGGCACCTACGAGCAGTACTTC
CDR3 protein: CASSPGGTYEQYF

V gene: TRBV29-1
D gene: TRBD2
clone size: NA
J gene: TRBJ2-3
CDR3 DNA: TGCAGCGTTGAAAGCCTAGCGGGGATCTACACAGATACGCAGTATTTT
CDR3 protein: CSVESLAGIYTDTQYF

V gene: TRBV4-2
D gene: TRBD2
clone size: NA
J gene: TRBJ2-3
CDR3 DNA: TGTGCCAGCAGCTCTAGCGGGGGAGGAACAGATACGCAGTATTTT
CDR3 protein: CASSSSGGGTDTQYF

V gene: TRBV4-3
D gene: NA
clone size: once
J gene: TRBJ2-1
CDR3 DNA: TGCGCCAGCAGCCAAGATCGAGCGCACTCCTACAATGAGCAGTTCTTC
CDR3 protein: CASSQDRAHSYNEQFF

V gene: TRBV7-8
D gene: TRBD1
clone size: NA
J gene: TRBJ1-3
CDR3 DNA: TGTGCCAGCAGCGCACAGGGGACCTCTGGAAACACCATATATTTT
CDR3 protein: CASSAQGTSGNTIYF

V gene: TRBV7-9
D gene: NA
clone size: NA
J gene: TRBJ1-1
CDR3 DNA: TGTGCCAGCAGCTTAGTCAAGGGGCTGAACACTGAAGCTTTCTTT
CDR3 protein: CASSLVKGLNTEAFF

V gene: TRBV5-5
D gene: TRBD1
clone size: NA
J gene: TRBJ2-6
CDR3 DNA: TGTGCCAGCAGCTATGCGTCCGGGACAGGGGGCTCTGGGGCCAACGTCCTGACTTTC
CDR3 protein: CASSYASGTGGSGANVLTF

V gene: TRBV9
D gene: NA
clone size: NA
J gene: TRBJ2-5
CDR3 DNA: TGTGCCAGCAGCGTAGATGCGGCGGGCCGATGGGAGACCCAGTACTTC
CDR3 protein: CASSVDAAGRWETQYF

V gene: TRBV19
D gene: NA
clone size: NA
J gene: TRBJ1-1
CDR3 DNA: TGTGCCAGTATTAAAGGGGATCTGAACACTGAAGCTTTCTTT
CDR3 protein: CASIKGDLNTEAFF

V gene: TRBV30
D gene: NA
clone size: NA
J gene: TRBJ2-3
CDR3 DNA: TGTGCCTGGAACGCCGGAAGCACAGATACGCAGTATTTT
CDR3 protein: CAWNAGSTDTQYF

V gene: TRBV29-1
D gene: NA
clone size: few
J gene: TRBJ2-2
CDR3 DNA: TGCAGCGATAACGACAGCTGCACCGGGGAGCTGTTTTTT
CDR3 protein: CSDNDSCTGELFF

V gene: TRBV12-3/TRBV12-4
D gene: TRBD1
clone size: few
J gene: TRBJ2-5
CDR3 DNA: TGTGCCAGCACCTCGGACAGGGCAGAGACCCAGTACTTC
CDR3 protein: CASTSDRAETQYF

V gene: TRBV9
D gene: TRBD1
clone size: NA
J gene: TRBJ1-2
CDR3 DNA: TGTGCCAGCAGCGTGTCAGGGGGCCTTAACTATGGCTACACCTTC
CDR3 protein: CASSVSGGLNYGYTF

V gene: TRBV15
D gene: TRBD2
clone size: NA
J gene: TRBJ2-1
CDR3 DNA: TGTGCCACCAGCTCTACGGCGGGAGGAGCCAATGAGCAGTTCTTC
CDR3 protein: CATSSTAGGANEQFF

V gene: TRBV5-1
D gene: TRBD2
clone size: NA
J gene: TRBJ2-1
CDR3 DNA: TGCGCCAGCAGCTTTCTAGCGGGAGCTAACAATGAGCAGTTCTTC
CDR3 protein: CASSFLAGANNEQFF

V gene: TRBV3-1/TRBV3-2
D gene: TRBD1
clone size: NA
J gene: TRBJ1-6
CDR3 DNA: TGTGCCAGCAGCCTCGCCGCCGGGACAGCGAGCTCCTATAATTCACCCCTCCACTTT
CDR3 protein: CASSLAAGTASSYNSPLHF

V gene: TRBV4-1
D gene: NA
clone size: once
J gene: TRBJ2-7
CDR3 DNA: TGCGCCAGCAGCCAAGGAGGGATATTGGACAGTTTCTCCTACGAGCAGTACTTC
CDR3 protein: CASSQGGILDSFSYEQYF

V gene: TRBV6-2/TRBV6-3
D gene: TRBD1
clone size: once
J gene: TRBJ1-2
CDR3 DNA: TGTGCCAGCAGTTCAAACGGACAGGGGGCGCCTAACTATGGCTACACCTTC
CDR3 protein: CASSSNGQGAPNYGYTF

V gene: TRBV28
D gene: TRBD1
clone size: NA
J gene: TRBJ1-6
CDR3 DNA: TGTGCCAGCACCCCGAGACAGGGAGGCAATTCACCCCTCCACTTT
CDR3 protein: CASTPRQGGNSPLHF

V gene: TRBV30
D gene: NA
clone size: NA
J gene: TRBJ1-4
CDR3 DNA: TGTGCCTGGAGTCCGACCCCGACTGGGGAACTGTTTTTT
CDR3 protein: CAWSPTPTGELFF

V gene: TRBV5-4
D gene: TRBD1
clone size: few
J gene: TRBJ1-6
CDR3 DNA: TGTGCCAGCAGCTTTTCGGGCAGGGGGAATTCACCCCTCCACTTT
CDR3 protein: CASSFSGRGNSPLHF

V gene: TRBV5-6
D gene: TRBD2
clone size: NA
J gene: TRBJ2-3
CDR3 DNA: TGTGCCAGCAGCTTTCAAGCGGGGGGGCAGGATACGCAGTATTTT
CDR3 protein: CASSFQAGGQDTQYF

V gene: TRBV7-9
D gene: NA
clone size: NA
J gene: TRBJ1-4
CDR3 DNA: TGTGCCAGCAGTCGCATCGACGGTCCTTCCGATGAAAAACTGTTTTTT
CDR3 protein: CASSRIDGPSDEKLFF

V gene: TRBV7-9
D gene: TRBD1
clone size: NA
J gene: TRBJ2-3
CDR3 DNA: TGTGCCAGCAGCCCCCGGACAGGGGGGACGACAGATACGCAGTATTTT
CDR3 protein: CASSPRTGGTTDTQYF

V gene: TRBV5-1
D gene: NA
clone size: NA
J gene: TRBJ2-2
CDR3 DNA: TGCGCCAGCAGCTTGGGACACACGACGAACACCGGGGAGCTGTTTTTT
CDR3 protein: CASSLGHTTNTGELFF

V gene: TRBV11-2
D gene: NA
clone size: NA
J gene: TRBJ1-2
CDR3 DNA: TGTGCCAGCAGCCCTTGGACCGTGGCTAACTATGGCTACACCTTC
CDR3 protein: CASSPWTVANYGYTF

V gene: TRBV19
D gene: TRBD2
clone size: NA
J gene: TRBJ2-2
CDR3 DNA: TGTGCCAGTAGGGGAGGGCTGAACACCGGGGAGCTGTTTTTT
CDR3 protein: CASRGGLNTGELFF

V gene: TRBV19
D gene: NA
clone size: NA
J gene: TRBJ1-5
CDR3 DNA: TGTGCCAGTAGTATTTCGTATCGGCAGATCAATCAGCCCCAGCATTTT
CDR3 protein: CASSISYRQINQPQHF

V gene: TRBV6-5
D gene: NA
clone size: NA
J gene: TRBJ1-1
CDR3 DNA: TGTGCCAGCAGTCCCGCGGCGCGGGCGGCTGAAGCTTTCTTT
CDR3 protein: CASSPAARAAEAFF

V gene: TRBV6-2/TRBV6-3
D gene: TRBD1
clone size: NA
J gene: TRBJ2-7
CDR3 DNA: TGTGCCAGCAGCGAACAGGGGAGCGGTCCCTACGAGCAGTACTTC
CDR3 protein: CASSEQGSGPYEQYF

V gene: TRBV21-1
D gene: NA
clone size: NA
J gene: TRBJ1-4
CDR3 DNA: TGTGCCAGCAGCACCGGGGCCCCTAATGAAAAACTGTTTTTT
CDR3 protein: CASSTGAPNEKLFF

V gene: TRBV6-5
D gene: TRBD1
clone size: NA
J gene: TRBJ2-1
CDR3 DNA: TGTGCCAGCAGAAAGAACAGGGGGTTCACGGATGAGCAGTTCTTC
CDR3 protein: CASRKNRGFTDEQFF

V gene: TRBV30
D gene: TRBD1
clone size: NA
J gene: TRBJ2-7
CDR3 DNA: TGTGCCTGGGGACCCGGACAGGTTGCCTACGAGCAGTACTTC
CDR3 protein: CAWGPGQVAYEQYF

V gene: TRBV27
D gene: NA
clone size: NA
J gene: TRBJ1-1
CDR3 DNA: TGTGCCTCGGGTACGTATCTGAACACTGAAGCTTTCTTT
CDR3 protein: CASGTYLNTEAFF

V gene: TRBV4-1
D gene: TRBD2
clone size: NA
J gene: TRBJ2-5
CDR3 DNA: TGCGCCAGCAGCCTCGGGACTAGGCTGGAGACCCAGTACTTC
CDR3 protein: CASSLGTRLETQYF

V gene: TRBV18
D gene: NA
clone size: NA
J gene: TRBJ1-2
CDR3 DNA: TGTGCCAGCTCACTAAACTTAGGAGGCTACACCTTC
CDR3 protein: CASSLNLGGYTF

V gene: TRBV25-1
D gene: NA
clone size: NA
J gene: TRBJ2-7
CDR3 DNA: TGTGCCAGCAGTGGGGGTAGCTTCTACGAGCAGTACTTC
CDR3 protein: CASSGGSFYEQYF

V gene: TRBV18
D gene: NA
clone size: NA
J gene: TRBJ1-5
CDR3 DNA: TGTGCCAGCTCACTCACCCAAGGGAACCAGCCCCAGCATTTT
CDR3 protein: CASSLTQGNQPQHF

V gene: TRBV29-1
D gene: TRBD1
clone size: NA
J gene: TRBJ1-5
CDR3 DNA: TGCAGCGTTGGGGGAGACAGGGGTGTACAGCCCCAGCATTTT
CDR3 protein: CSVGGDRGVQPQHF

V gene: TRBV7-2
D gene: NA
clone size: NA
J gene: TRBJ1-4
CDR3 DNA: TGTGCCAGCAGCCTGCATAGTGCAACTAATGAAAAACTGTTTTTT
CDR3 protein: CASSLHSATNEKLFF

V gene: TRBV19
D gene: NA
clone size: NA
J gene: TRBJ1-1
CDR3 DNA: TGTGCCAGGGGCCCTGATGGGGACACTGAAGCTTTCTTT
CDR3 protein: CARGPDGDTEAFF

V gene: TRBV4-3
D gene: NA
clone size: NA
J gene: TRBJ2-7
CDR3 DNA: TGCGCCAGCAGCCCGGGACCTGGGGGGGAGCAGTACTTC
CDR3 protein: CASSPGPGGEQYF

V gene: TRBV9
D gene: TRBD1
clone size: NA
J gene: TRBJ2-5
CDR3 DNA: TGTGCCAGCAGCGCAGAGGACAGGGGGCCGGAGACCCAGTACTTC
CDR3 protein: CASSAEDRGPETQYF

V gene: TRBV6-5
D gene: TRBD1
clone size: NA
J gene: TRBJ2-3
CDR3 DNA: TGTGCCAGCAGTTCCCGGGACAGTGGACCCACAGATACGCAGTATTTT
CDR3 protein: CASSSRDSGPTDTQYF